The 32 T cell receptor beta chains reported below all come from one sample, sequenced in a study of tumor-infiltrating lymphocytes in oesophageal squamous cell carcinoma. TCRdb processed the PCR reads anew with MiXCR; each CDR3 protein has one entry. This table holds approximately 13,000 distinct CDR3 sequences, around 56% found once. Sample: esophageal tumor tissue. These receptors came from a female donor with esophageal squamous cell carcinoma.

The chain recombines TRBV7-2 with TRBJ2-1; 9 positions agree with TRBD1. TRBJ2-7 explains the end of the DNA better; the J call may be wrong. The CDR3 length is 15 residues. Per the germline V gene, CDR1 is SGHTA and CDR2 is FQGNSA. The CDR3 DNA reads TGTGCCAGCATGCCAGGGACAGGGCGCCACAATGAGCAGTACTTC. Its translation is CASMPGTGRHNEQYF.

About this clonotype: It is likely a read error, because the conserved phenylalanine at the end of the CDR3 is missing. Because the CDR3's place on the DNA is in doubt, the DNA is left out and the CDR3 is given as listed by TCRdb. The V call is TRBV6-6, the J call TRBJ2-5; the table's D call, TRBD1, was not checked against the DNA. Germline V gives CDR1 MNHNY, CDR2 SVGAGI (reference sequence). Ends included, the CDR3 has 22 residues. CDR3 loop: CASTALKPGQGASANYGYTFGS.

Turning to this clonotype: This sequence may be a read error, since a much larger clone differs from it by one base. The chain links TRBV11-2 to TRBJ2-7; possible D gene TRBD1, 5 bases. Germline V gene sequence: CDR1 SGHAT, CDR2 FQNNGV. The CDR3 sequence is 17 residues long. V gave up 5 bases and J gave up 7 bases, with 27 bases separating them. The CDR3 here is CASSPSPGLSGYNEQYF. In nucleotides, the CDR3 is TGTGCCAGCAGCCCCTCCCCAGGGTTAAGTGGGTACAATGAGCAGTACTTC. Variable domain in full (rest from reference TRBV11-2 and TRBJ2-7): EAGVAQSPRYKIIEKRQSVAFWCNPISGHATLYWYQQILGQGPKLLIQFQNNGVVDDSQLPKDRFSAERLKGVDSTLKIQPAKLEDSAVYLCASSPSPGLSGYNEQYFGPGTRLTVT.

By sample share, this clonotype is large. The chain combines TRBV7-9 with TRBJ2-1, with 9 positions matching TRBD1. There are 15 residues in the CDR3. The germline V gene encodes CDR1 SEHNR and CDR2 FQNEAQ (reference sequence). Trimming cost V 3 bases and J 2 bases; bases outside gene matches: 2. The DNA for the CDR3 is TGTGCCAGCAGCTTCCGGGACAGGGCCTACAATGAGCAGTTCTTC. It is translated as CASSFRDRAYNEQFF.

J is TRBJ2-3 and V is TRBV28; the match to TRBD1 covers 7 bases. The J call may be in error: the DNA end matches TRBJ2-1 better. Germline V lookup: CDR1 MDHEN, CDR2 SYDVKM. The CDR3 has 16 amino acids. The CDR3, as DNA: TGTGCCAGCAGTTTCCGTGACAGGGTTGCCTACAATGAGCAGTTCTTC. Residues: CASSFRDRVAYNEQFF.

This chain links TRBV28 with TRBJ2-7; TRBD1 is a possible D gene (5 bases). The germline CDR1 and CDR2 sequences are MDHEN and SYDVKM. CDR3 length: 12 residues. Deletions cut 4 bases from V and 5 bases from J, with 9 bases between. The CDR3 sequence is CASSSGFHEQYF. CDR3 in DNA: TGTGCCAGCAGTTCAGGGTTCCACGAGCAGTACTTC.

This clonotype has more than one count but fewer than ten. Relative to the germline gene, one junction end is altered; a read error may explain this. The gene calls are TRBV24-1 and TRBJ2-1; weak D call: TRBD2 (5 bases). Germline V gene sequence: CDR1 KGHDR, CDR2 SFDVKD. The CDR3 is made up of 13 amino acids. The CDR3, as DNA: TGTGCCACCAGTGTTTTGAACACCGGGGAGCTGTACTTC. The encoded protein is CATSVLNTGELYF.

The chain carries TRBV7-3 and TRBJ1-3; D unclear. The germline V gene encodes CDR1 SGHTA and CDR2 FQGTGA. Trimming shortened V by 2 bases and J by 6 bases, and 17 bases separated the two germline ends. The CDR3 contains 16 residues. CDR3 sequence reads: CASSLGRPTLANTIYF. The CDR3 DNA is TGTGCCAGCAGCTTAGGAAGACCAACCCTTGCAAACACCATATATTTT.

The chain recombines TRBV7-9 with TRBJ2-1; TRBD2 agrees at 9 bases. Losses at the gene ends were 4 bases for V and 5 bases for J; bases not matched to a gene: 6. Germline-derived CDR1 and CDR2 are SEHNR and FQNEAQ (reference sequence). The CDR3 loop spans 15 amino acids. The CDR3 DNA sequence: TGTGCCAGCAGCTGGGGCGGGGGGGCTAACAATGAGCAGTTCTTC. Its translation: CASSWGGGANNEQFF.

Turning to this clonotype: A read error may produce the germline difference seen at one junction end. The J gene is TRBJ2-3, the V gene TRBV6-5; D call uncertain. Germline V lookup: CDR1 MNHEY, CDR2 SVGAGI. The CDR3 spans 9 residues. CDR3 loop: CASSSTSYF. The CDR3, as DNA: TGTGCCAGCAGCTCTACTTCGTACTTC.

This chain joins TRBV7-2 and TRBJ1-4; TRBD1 is a possible D gene (5 bases). This CDR3 has 15 amino acids. With 1 base removed from V and 5 bases from J, the gap between germline ends came to 11 bases. Germline CDR1 reads SGHTA; CDR2 reads FQGNSA. CDR3 region: CASSLVEGWNEKLFF. CDR3 nucleotides: TGTGCCAGCAGCTTAGTGGAGGGGTGGAATGAAAAACTGTTTTTT.

This clonotype has only a few counts. The chain links TRBV28 to TRBJ2-7; D is tentatively TRBD1 or TRBD2 (6 bases each). The J call is doubtful: the DNA matches TRBJ2-1 better. The CDR3 is 15 residues long. Per the germline V gene, CDR1 is MDHEN and CDR2 is SYDVKM. The chain's CDR3 is CASSPRGRTNNEQFF. The CDR3 coding sequence is TGTGCCAGCAGCCCCAGGGGACGGACTAACAATGAGCAGTTCTTC.

This clonotype was detected a few times. The chain joins TRBV7-6 to TRBJ2-5; 11 bases line up with TRBD2. The better agreement between TRBJ2-1 and the DNA end casts doubt on the J call. CDR3 length: 15 residues. CDR1 is SGHVS and CDR2 is FNYEAQ in the germline V gene. The chain's CDR3 is CASSTTSGSSAEQFF. In DNA form, the CDR3 reads TGTGCCAGCAGCACCACTAGCGGGAGCAGTGCTGAGCAGTTCTTC.

The chain links TRBV7-2 to TRBJ2-5; D is possibly TRBD2 (5 bases). This CDR3 is 15 amino acids long. The V and J ends lost 5 bases and 2 bases respectively, with 15 bases between them. Germline V lookup: CDR1 SGHTA, CDR2 FQGNSA. CDR3 sequence (DNA): TGTGCCAGCAGCCTCCAACGGGGTGCTCAAGAGACCCAGTACTTC. Amino acid sequence: CASSLQRGAQETQYF.

The chain combines TRBV6-1 with TRBJ2-5, with 7 bases fitting TRBD1. Trimming at V came to 2 bases and at J to 3 bases, leaving 3 bases not matched to a gene. The CDR3 is 14 amino acids. Germline CDR1 and CDR2: MNHNS and SASEGT. CDR3 DNA sequence: TGTGCCAGCAGTGAATATACAGGGGAAGAGACCCAGTACTTC. It yields the protein CASSEYTGEETQYF.

This clonotype was counted between two and nine times. The gene calls are TRBV6-5 and TRBJ2-2; tentatively, D is TRBD2 (6 bases). The CDR3 extends over 16 amino acids. Trimming cost V 0 bases and J 8 bases, with 16 bases left between them. From germline, CDR1 is MNHEY and CDR2 SVGAGI. CDR3 in DNA: TGTGCCAGCAGTTACTCGGTCGGGAGCACGGGTGGGGAGCTGTTTTTT. Protein: CASSYSVGSTGGELFF.

V and J are TRBV27 and TRBJ1-1; TRBD1 might be the D (5 bases). The ends were cut back, 5 bases at V and 4 bases at J, with 17 bases in the middle. The germline CDR1 and CDR2 sequences are MNHEY and SMNVEV (reference sequence). This CDR3 is built from 15 residues. The CDR3 protein is CASSTQERGSTEAFF. The CDR3 DNA reads as TGTGCCAGCAGTACACAGGAACGGGGGAGCACTGAAGCTTTCTTT.

The chain uses TRBV28 and TRBJ2-6; D gene unclear. Near its end, the DNA agrees better with TRBJ1-2, so the J call may be wrong. This CDR3 has 12 amino acids. Germline CDR1 is MDHEN and CDR2 is SYDVKM. The DNA for the CDR3 is TGTGCCAGCAGTGCTGGCCGTTATGGCTACACCTTC. Amino acids: CASSAGRYGYTF.

Only a few counts were recorded for this clonotype. The chain couples TRBV7-8 to TRBJ2-1, with D hard to call. The end of the DNA aligns better with TRBJ2-7, so the J call may be wrong. The CDR3 consists of 14 residues. Germline V gives CDR1 SGHVS, CDR2 FQNEAQ. CDR3 in amino acids: CASSPMEGLNEQYF. The DNA for the CDR3 is TGTGCCAGCAGCCCCATGGAAGGGCTGAACGAGCAGTACTTC.

To note about this clonotype: This likely comes from a read error, as the CDR3 has no conserved phenylalanine or tryptophan at its end. It is unclear where the CDR3 begins or ends on the DNA, so no DNA is shown, and the CDR3 is as TCRdb lists it. The chain employs TRBV6-2 or TRBV6-3 and TRBJ2-7; TRBD1 is taken as the D call from the table, unchecked against the DNA. The CDR3 extends over 16 residues, inclusive of both ends. Per germline, CDR1 MNHEY and CDR2 SVGEGT. The CDR3 sequence: CASSSSTGDYEQYFGS.

The chain recombines TRBV7-2 with TRBJ2-5; 7 bases agree with TRBD1. CDR1 and CDR2 from the germline V gene are SGHTA and FQGNSA. V was pared by 3 bases and J by 5 bases, with 9 bases of the junction left unmatched. The CDR3 length is 15 residues. The CDR3, as DNA: TGTGCCAGCAGCTTCGACAGGGCTTTTGCGGAGACCCAGTACTTC. It specifies CASSFDRAFAETQYF.

V usage is TRBV12-3 or TRBV12-4 and J usage is TRBJ2-1; D call uncertain. The CDR3 is 11 amino acids. Trimming stripped 7 bases from V and 6 bases from J, with 7 bases between. Here the CDR3 DNA reads TGTGCCAGCAAAGTGGGCAATGAGCAGTTCTTC. It specifies CASKVGNEQFF.

The genes are TRBV7-2 and TRBJ2-1, with D hard to call. The CDR3 length is 15 residues. V lost 6 bases and J 4 bases, leaving 16 bases between the germline ends. Germline V gene data show CDR1 as SGHTA and CDR2 as FQGNSA. The CDR3 DNA sequence: TGTGCCAGCAGTCTTAGGGATGGTTCTTACAATGAGCAGTTCTTC. Amino acids: CASSLRDGSYNEQFF.

Only a few counts were recorded for this clonotype. The chain carries TRBV11-2 and TRBJ2-6; D is uncertain. From germline, CDR1 is SGHAT and CDR2 FQNNGV. The V gene lost 1 base and the J gene lost 2 bases, with 9 bases spanning the gap. The CDR3 sequence is 16 residues long. The CDR3 bases are TGTGCCAGCAGCTTAGCAGTGGTAACTGGGGCCAACGTCCTGACTTTC. It encodes CASSLAVVTGANVLTF.

The table lists this clonotype with a few counts. This sequence joins TRBV7-2 and TRBJ2-5; no definite D call. There are 18 residues in the CDR3. Germline values: CDR1 SGHTA, CDR2 FQGNSA. The V end was cut by 5 bases, the J end by 4 bases, with 26 bases between. CDR3: CASSPKDRGTFTRETQYF. The CDR3 DNA reads as TGTGCCAGCAGCCCCAAGGATCGTGGCACCTTCACTCGAGAGACCCAGTACTTC. Drawing the rest from reference TRBV7-2 and TRBJ2-5, the complete variable domain is GAGVSQSPSNKVTEKGKDVELRCDPISGHTALYWYRQSLGQGLEFLIYFQGNSAPDKSGLPSDRFSAERTGGSVSTLTIQRTQQEDSAVYLCASSPKDRGTFTRETQYFGPGTRLLVL.

The chain recombines TRBV5-6 with TRBJ2-5; D is ambiguous. Deletions cut 0 bases from V and 11 bases from J, with 14 bases between. Germline CDR1 SGHDT, CDR2 YYEEEE. This CDR3 region has 13 residues. The CDR3 spells CASSLAAFQEQYF. Written as DNA, the CDR3 is TGTGCCAGCAGCTTGGCCGCATTTCAAGAGCAGTACTTC.

The genes are TRBV27 and TRBJ1-3; D is undetermined. Looked up from germline, CDR1 is MNHEY and CDR2 is SMNVEV (reference sequence). V dropped 2 bases and J dropped 9 bases, with 11 bases sitting between them. The CDR3 is made up of 13 amino acids. The CDR3: CASSLPTASTIYF. In nucleotides, the CDR3 is TGTGCCAGCAGTTTACCGACCGCCAGCACCATATATTTT.

This clonotype was seen once. V gene TRBV7-2 combines with J gene TRBJ2-3, with 11 bases lining up with TRBD2. Germline V gene data show CDR1 as SGHTA and CDR2 as FQGNSA. V dropped 4 bases and J dropped 4; count of bases not matched to a gene: 7. The CDR3 is 16 residues long. CDR3 region: CASSYRSGRDSDTQYF. CDR3 DNA: TGTGCCAGCAGCTACCGTAGCGGGAGGGACTCAGATACGCAGTATTTT.

A note on this clonotype: The CDR3 does not end in the conserved phenylalanine or tryptophan, so this is likely a read error. It is unclear where the CDR3 begins or ends on the DNA, so no DNA is shown, and the CDR3 is as TCRdb lists it. V gene TRBV6-1 combines with J gene TRBJ2-6; the table's D gene call, TRBD1, was not cross checked with the DNA. 10 amino acids form the CDR3, both terminal residues included. The germline V gene encodes CDR1 MNHNS and CDR2 SASEGT. CDR3 region: CASSELRTGA.

This clonotype showed up just a few times. This rearrangement joins TRBV7-9 to TRBJ2-7, with a weak D call TRBD1 (6 bases). Looked up from germline, CDR1 is SEHNR and CDR2 is FQNEAQ (reference sequence). This CDR3 is 15 amino acids long. The V and J ends lost 5 bases and 3 bases respectively, with 17 bases between them. The CDR3: CASSGEGGSNYEQYF. CDR3 DNA: TGTGCCAGCAGCGGCGAAGGGGGTAGTAACTACGAGCAGTACTTC.

The chain carries TRBV27 and TRBJ2-3; possibly TRBD1 or TRBD2 for D (5 bases each). Per the germline V gene, CDR1 is MNHEY and CDR2 is SMNVEV (reference sequence). The V end lost 5 bases, the J end lost 8 bases, and 20 bases lay between the germline ends. The length of the CDR3 is 15 residues. The CDR3 region is CASSPGRMRSGTQYF. In DNA, the CDR3 is TGTGCCAGCAGTCCGGGACGAATGAGGTCAGGTACGCAGTATTTT.

This clonotype was seen a handful of times. As DNA, the CDR3 is TGTGCCAGCAGCCAACAGGGCACAGATACGCAGTATTTT. Its translation is CASSQQGTDTQYF. V usage is TRBV3-1 and J usage is TRBJ2-3; D is uncertain. The CDR3 loop spans 13 amino acids. V dropped 2 bases and J dropped 1 base, with 4 bases sitting between them. Germline CDR1 is LGHDT and CDR2 is YNNKEL (reference sequence).